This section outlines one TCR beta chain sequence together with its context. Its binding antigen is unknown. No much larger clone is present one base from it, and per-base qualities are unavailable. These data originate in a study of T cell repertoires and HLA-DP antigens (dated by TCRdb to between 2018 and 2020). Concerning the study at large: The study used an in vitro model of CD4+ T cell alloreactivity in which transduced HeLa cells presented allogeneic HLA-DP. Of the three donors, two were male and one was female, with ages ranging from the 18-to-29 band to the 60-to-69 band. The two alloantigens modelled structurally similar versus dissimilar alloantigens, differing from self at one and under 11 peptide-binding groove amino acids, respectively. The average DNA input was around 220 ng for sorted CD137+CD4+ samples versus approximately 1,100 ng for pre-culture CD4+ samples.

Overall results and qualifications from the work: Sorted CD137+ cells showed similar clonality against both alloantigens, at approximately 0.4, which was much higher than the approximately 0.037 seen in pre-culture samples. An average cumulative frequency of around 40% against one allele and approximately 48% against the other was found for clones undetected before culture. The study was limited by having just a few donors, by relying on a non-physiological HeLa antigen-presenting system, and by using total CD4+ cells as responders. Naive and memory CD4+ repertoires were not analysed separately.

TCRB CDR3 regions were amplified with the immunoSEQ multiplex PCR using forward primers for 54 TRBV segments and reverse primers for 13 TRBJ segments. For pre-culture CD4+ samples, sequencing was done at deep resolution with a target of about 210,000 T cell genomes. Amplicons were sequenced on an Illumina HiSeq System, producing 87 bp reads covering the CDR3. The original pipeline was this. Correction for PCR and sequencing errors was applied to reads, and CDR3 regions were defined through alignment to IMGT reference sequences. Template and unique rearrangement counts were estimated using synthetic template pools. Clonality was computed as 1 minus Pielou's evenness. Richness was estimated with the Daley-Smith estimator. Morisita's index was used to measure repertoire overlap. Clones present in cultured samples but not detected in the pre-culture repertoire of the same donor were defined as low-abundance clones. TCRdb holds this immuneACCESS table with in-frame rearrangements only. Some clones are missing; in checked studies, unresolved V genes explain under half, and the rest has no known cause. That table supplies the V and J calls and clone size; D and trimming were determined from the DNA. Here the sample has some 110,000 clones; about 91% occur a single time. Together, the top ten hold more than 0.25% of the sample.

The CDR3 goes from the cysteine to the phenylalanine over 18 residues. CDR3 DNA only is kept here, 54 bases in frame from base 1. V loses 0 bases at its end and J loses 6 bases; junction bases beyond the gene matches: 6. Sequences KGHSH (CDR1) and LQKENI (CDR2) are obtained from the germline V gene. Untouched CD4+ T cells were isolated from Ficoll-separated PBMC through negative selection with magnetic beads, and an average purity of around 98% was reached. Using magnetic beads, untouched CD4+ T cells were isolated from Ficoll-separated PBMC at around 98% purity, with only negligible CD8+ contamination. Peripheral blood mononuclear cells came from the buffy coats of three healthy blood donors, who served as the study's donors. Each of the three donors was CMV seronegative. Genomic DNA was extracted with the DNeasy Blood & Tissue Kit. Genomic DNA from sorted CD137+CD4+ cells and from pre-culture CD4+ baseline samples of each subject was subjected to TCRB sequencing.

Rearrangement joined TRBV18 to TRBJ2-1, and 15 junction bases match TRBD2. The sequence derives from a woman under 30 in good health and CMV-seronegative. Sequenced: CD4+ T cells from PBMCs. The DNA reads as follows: TGTGCCAGCTCACCACCTCGGACTAGCGGGAGGGCCAGCAATGAGCAGTTCTTC. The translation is CASSPPRTSGRASNEQFF.